This T cell receptor (beta chain) is from a study of CD8+ T cells in alopecia areata. On the study more broadly: Treated individuals took tofacitinib by mouth, 5 to 10 mg twice daily.

Sequencing relied on a cDNA template that was reverse transcribed from extracted RNA. The table came from immunoSEQ multiplex PCR; TCRdb's copy has only in-frame clones and leaves some out. The repertoire holds hundreds of thousands of clones, with under 70% as singletons. Study-level points and caveats: A large proportion of expanded lesional clones were detected persisting in scalp and blood during tofacitinib. The study found higher clonality in lesional than normal scalp, especially in alopecia totalis/universalis.

The treatment was: oral pan-JAK inhibitor, 5-10 mg twice daily. Investigators sorted PBMCs to obtain both CD4+ and CD8+ T cells. There are many counts of this clone. The antigen is unknown. The CDR3 has 14 residues. V was pared by 0 bases and J by 5 bases, with 9 bases between. Germline V lookup: CDR1 SGDLS, CDR2 YYNGEE. The sample consisted of CD4+ T cells sorted from blood, taken between weeks 43 and 45, from a patient treated with tofacitinib. The chain is built from TRBV9 and TRBJ1-5; TRBD1 is a possible D gene (5 bases). This TCR was sampled from a human donor with alopecia areata. The CDR3: CASSVGVGDQPQHF. Here the CDR3 DNA reads TGTGCCAGCAGCGTAGGAGTAGGGGATCAGCCCCAGCATTTT.